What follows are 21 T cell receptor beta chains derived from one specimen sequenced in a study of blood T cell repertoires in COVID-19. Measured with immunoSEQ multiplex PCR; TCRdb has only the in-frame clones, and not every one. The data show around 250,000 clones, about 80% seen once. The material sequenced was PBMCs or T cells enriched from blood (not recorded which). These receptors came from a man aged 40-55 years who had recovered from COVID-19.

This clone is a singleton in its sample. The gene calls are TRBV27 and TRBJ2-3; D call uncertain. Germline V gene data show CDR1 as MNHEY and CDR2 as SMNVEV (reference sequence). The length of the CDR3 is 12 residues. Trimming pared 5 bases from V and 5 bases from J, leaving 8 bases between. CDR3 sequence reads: CASSPSGDTQYF. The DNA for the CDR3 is TGTGCCAGCAGTCCCTCGGGAGATACGCAGTATTTT.

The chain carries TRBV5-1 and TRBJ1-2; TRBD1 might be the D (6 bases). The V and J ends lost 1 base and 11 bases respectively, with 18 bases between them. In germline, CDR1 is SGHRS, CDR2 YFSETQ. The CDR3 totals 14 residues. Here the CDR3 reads CASSLFRRGAEYTF. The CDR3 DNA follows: TGCGCCAGCAGCTTGTTTCGCAGGGGTGCGGAGTACACCTTC. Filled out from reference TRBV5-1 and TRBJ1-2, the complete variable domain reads KAGVTQTPRYLIKTRGQQVTLSCSPISGHRSVSWYQQTPGQGLQFLFEYFSETQRNKGNFPGRFSGRQFSNSRSEMNVSTLELGDSALYLCASSLFRRGAEYTFGSGTRLTVV.

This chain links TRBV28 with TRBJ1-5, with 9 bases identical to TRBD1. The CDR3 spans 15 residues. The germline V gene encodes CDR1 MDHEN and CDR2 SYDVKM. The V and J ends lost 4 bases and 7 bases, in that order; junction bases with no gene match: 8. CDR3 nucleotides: TGTGCCAGCAGTTGGGGGACAGGGTTACAACAGCCCCAGCATTTT. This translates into CASSWGTGLQQPQHF.

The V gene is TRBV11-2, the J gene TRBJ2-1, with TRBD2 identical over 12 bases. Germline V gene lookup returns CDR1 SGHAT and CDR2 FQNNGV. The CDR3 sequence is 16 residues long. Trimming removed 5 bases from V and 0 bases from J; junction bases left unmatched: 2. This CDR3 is CASSGLAGLSYNEQFF. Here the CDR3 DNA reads TGTGCCAGCAGCGGACTAGCGGGGCTCTCCTACAATGAGCAGTTCTTC.

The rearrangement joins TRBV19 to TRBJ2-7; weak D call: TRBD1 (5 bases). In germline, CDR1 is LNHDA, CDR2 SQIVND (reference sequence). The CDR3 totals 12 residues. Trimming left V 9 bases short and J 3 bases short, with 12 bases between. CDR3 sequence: CASLAGFYEQYF. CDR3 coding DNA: TGTGCCAGCCTTGCAGGGTTCTACGAGCAGTACTTC.

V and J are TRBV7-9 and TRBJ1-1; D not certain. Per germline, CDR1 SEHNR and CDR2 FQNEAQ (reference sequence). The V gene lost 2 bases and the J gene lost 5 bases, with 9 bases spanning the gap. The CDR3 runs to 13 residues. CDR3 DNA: TGTGCCAGCAGCTTAATCCCGGGGACTGAAGCTTTCTTT. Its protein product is CASSLIPGTEAFF.

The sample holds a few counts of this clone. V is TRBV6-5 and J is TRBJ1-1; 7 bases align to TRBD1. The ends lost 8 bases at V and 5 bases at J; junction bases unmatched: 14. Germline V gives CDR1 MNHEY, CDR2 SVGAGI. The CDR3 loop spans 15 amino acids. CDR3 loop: CASPEGEGAGTEAFF. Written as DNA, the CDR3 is TGTGCCAGCCCCGAAGGAGAGGGGGCAGGAACTGAAGCTTTCTTT.

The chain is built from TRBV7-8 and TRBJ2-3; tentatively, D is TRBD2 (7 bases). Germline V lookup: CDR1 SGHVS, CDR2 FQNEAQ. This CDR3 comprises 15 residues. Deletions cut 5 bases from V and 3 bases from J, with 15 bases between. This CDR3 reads CASSGGGFGTDTQYF. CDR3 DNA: TGTGCCAGCAGCGGGGGGGGCTTTGGGACAGATACGCAGTATTTT.

CDR3 nucleotides: TGTGCCAGCAGCCAAACTACAGGGAAGGAGACCCAGTACTTC. Encoded protein: CASSQTTGKETQYF. The chain links TRBV6-5 to TRBJ2-5; D may be TRBD1 (6 bases). Germline CDR1 is MNHEY and CDR2 is SVGAGI. The V end lost 6 bases, the J end lost 5 bases, and 16 bases lay between the germline ends. There are 14 residues in the CDR3.

The CDR3 loop is CASRASIGQGARSGYTF. CDR3 DNA: TGTGCCAGCAGGGCCTCCATTGGACAGGGGGCCAGAAGTGGCTACACCTTC. V is TRBV7-9 and J is TRBJ1-2; 11 bases map to TRBD1. V shed 6 bases and J 7 bases; nucleotides not matched to a gene: 16. CDR3 length equals 17 residues. Germline values: CDR1 SEHNR, CDR2 FQNEAQ (reference sequence).

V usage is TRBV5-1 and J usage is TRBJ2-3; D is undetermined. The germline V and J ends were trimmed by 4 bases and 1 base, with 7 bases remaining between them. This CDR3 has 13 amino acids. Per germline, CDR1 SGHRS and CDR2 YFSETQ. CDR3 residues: CASSGEGTDTQYF. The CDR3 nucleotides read TGCGCCAGCAGCGGCGAGGGCACAGATACGCAGTATTTT.

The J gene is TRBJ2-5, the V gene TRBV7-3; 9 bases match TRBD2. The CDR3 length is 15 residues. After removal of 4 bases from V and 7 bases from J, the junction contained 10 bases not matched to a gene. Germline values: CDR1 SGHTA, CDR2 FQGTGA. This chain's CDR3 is CASSYLSGSSATQYF. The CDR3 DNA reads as TGTGCCAGCAGCTACCTTAGCGGGAGTTCAGCGACCCAGTACTTC.

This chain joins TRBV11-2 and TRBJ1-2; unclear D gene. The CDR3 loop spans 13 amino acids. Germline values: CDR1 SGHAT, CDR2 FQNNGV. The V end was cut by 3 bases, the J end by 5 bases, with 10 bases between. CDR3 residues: CASSFTGEYGYTF. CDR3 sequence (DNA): TGTGCCAGCAGCTTTACTGGGGAGTATGGCTACACCTTC. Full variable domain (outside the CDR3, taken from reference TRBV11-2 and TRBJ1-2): EAGVAQSPRYKIIEKRQSVAFWCNPISGHATLYWYQQILGQGPKLLIQFQNNGVVDDSQLPKDRFSAERLKGVDSTLKIQPAKLEDSAVYLCASSFTGEYGYTFGSGTRLTVV.

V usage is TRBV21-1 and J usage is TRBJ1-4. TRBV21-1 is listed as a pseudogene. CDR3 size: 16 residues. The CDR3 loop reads CASSFGEAGSNEKLFF. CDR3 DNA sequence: TGTGCCAGCAGCTTCGGGGAGGCAGGCTCAAATGAAAAACTGTTTTTT.

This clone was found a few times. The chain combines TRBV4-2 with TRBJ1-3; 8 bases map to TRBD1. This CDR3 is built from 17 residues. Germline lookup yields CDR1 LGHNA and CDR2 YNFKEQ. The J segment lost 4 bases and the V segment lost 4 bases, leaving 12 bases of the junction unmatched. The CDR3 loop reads CASSPSPAGGEGNTIYF. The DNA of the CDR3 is TGTGCCAGCAGCCCGTCCCCGGCAGGGGGCGAGGGAAACACCATATATTTT.

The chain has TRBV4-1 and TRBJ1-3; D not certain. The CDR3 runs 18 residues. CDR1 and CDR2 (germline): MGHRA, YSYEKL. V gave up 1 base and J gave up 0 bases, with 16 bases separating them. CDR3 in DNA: TGCGCCAGCAGCCAAGTGACGCGGGCCTATAGCTCTGGAAACACCATATATTTT. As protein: CASSQVTRAYSSGNTIYF.

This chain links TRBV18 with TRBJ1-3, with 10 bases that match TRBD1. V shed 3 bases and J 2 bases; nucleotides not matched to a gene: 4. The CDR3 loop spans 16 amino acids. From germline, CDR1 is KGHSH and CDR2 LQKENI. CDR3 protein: CASSPAGTGAGNTIYF. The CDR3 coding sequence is TGTGCCAGCTCACCTGCCGGGACAGGGGCTGGAAACACCATATATTTT.

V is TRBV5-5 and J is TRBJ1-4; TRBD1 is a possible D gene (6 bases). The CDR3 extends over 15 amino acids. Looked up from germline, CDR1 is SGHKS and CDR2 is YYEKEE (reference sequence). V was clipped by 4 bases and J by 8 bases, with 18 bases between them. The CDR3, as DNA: TGTGCCAGCAGCCCGGACAGTCTCTTTCGGGAAAAACTGTTTTTT. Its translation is CASSPDSLFREKLFF.

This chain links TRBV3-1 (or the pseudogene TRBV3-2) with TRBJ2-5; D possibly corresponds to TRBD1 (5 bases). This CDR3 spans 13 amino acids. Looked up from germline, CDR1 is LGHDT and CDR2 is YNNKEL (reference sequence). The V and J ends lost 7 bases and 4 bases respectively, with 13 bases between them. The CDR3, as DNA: TGTGCCAGCACCGAACTGGGGCTAGAGACCCAGTACTTC. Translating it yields CASTELGLETQYF.

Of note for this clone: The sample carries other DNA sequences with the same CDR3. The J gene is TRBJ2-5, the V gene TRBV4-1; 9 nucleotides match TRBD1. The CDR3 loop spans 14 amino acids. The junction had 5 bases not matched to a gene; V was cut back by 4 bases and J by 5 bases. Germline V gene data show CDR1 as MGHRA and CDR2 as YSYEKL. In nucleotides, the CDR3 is TGCGCCAGCAGCCGAACAGGGGGCCAGGAGACCCAGTACTTC. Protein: CASSRTGGQETQYF.

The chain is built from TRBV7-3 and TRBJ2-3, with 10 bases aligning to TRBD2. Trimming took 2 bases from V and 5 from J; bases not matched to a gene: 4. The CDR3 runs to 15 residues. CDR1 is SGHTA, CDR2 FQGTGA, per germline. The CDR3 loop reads CASSLLAGAGDTQYF. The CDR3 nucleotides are TGTGCCAGCAGCTTACTAGCGGGAGCCGGAGATACGCAGTATTTT.